This entry is about one T cell receptor (beta chain). As yet, its antigen is unknown. This specimen belongs to a study of human T cells and chemical hapten exposure. Study context: Small volume differences among pooled libraries mainly caused per-sample TCR yield variation. General observations from the study: The number of TCRs above 1 in 1000 frequency did not change after DPC sensitization.

Germline lookup yields CDR1 MNHEY and CDR2 SMNVEV (reference sequence). Trimming cost V 4 bases and J 6 bases, with 9 bases left between them. The CDR3 is 13 amino acids. MiXCR, applied by TCRdb to the RACE reads, yields one record per CDR3 protein. The sample lists 150,000 to 200,000 distinct CDR3 sequences; about a quarter were seen once. As to time point: patch test 3, about 24 weeks after DPC sensitization. The treatment denotes: therapeutic diphenylcyclopropenone sensitization with weekly scalp DPC. Source: whole blood, taken in connection with sensitization to the hapten diphenylcyclopropenone (DPC). This TCR derives from a woman in her late teens or twenties with alopecia areata. Some clones in this sample may be carry-over from other donors' samples. This chain joins TRBV27 and TRBJ2-2; D is undetermined. CDR3 sequence (DNA): TGTGCCAGCAGTTCACAATCCGCCGGGGAGCTGTTTTTT. Protein product: CASSSQSAGELFF.